The clone carrying this T cell receptor beta chain has just a few counts. Its antigen is not identified. The sample originates from a study of blood T cells in healthy people across ages. General study points: Significant beta diversity loss was already apparent by age roughly 43, declining roughly linearly.

Primers used in a second PCR of roughly 6 to 12 cycles were a sample-barcoded 5' primer and a J-beta primer mix. Each cDNA molecule, via a template-switch adaptor with 12 random nucleotides, was tagged. TCRdb independently ran MiXCR on the 5' RACE reads; one entry per CDR3 protein. The data contain roughly 1,300,000 distinct CDR3 sequences, approximately 59% of them singletons. PBMCs numbering at least 7 million were isolated per sample. This CDR3 comprises 12 residues. The V and J ends lost 0 bases and 10 bases respectively, with 9 bases between them. The germline V gene has CDR1 MGHRA and CDR2 YSYEKL.

This chain connects TRBV4-1 to TRBJ1-2; no definite D call. Material for sequencing was blood. The TCR comes from a man between 18 and 29 years old in good health. The CDR3 sequence: CASSQDMNIYTF. In DNA, the CDR3 is TGCGCCAGCAGCCAAGATATGAACATCTACACCTTC.